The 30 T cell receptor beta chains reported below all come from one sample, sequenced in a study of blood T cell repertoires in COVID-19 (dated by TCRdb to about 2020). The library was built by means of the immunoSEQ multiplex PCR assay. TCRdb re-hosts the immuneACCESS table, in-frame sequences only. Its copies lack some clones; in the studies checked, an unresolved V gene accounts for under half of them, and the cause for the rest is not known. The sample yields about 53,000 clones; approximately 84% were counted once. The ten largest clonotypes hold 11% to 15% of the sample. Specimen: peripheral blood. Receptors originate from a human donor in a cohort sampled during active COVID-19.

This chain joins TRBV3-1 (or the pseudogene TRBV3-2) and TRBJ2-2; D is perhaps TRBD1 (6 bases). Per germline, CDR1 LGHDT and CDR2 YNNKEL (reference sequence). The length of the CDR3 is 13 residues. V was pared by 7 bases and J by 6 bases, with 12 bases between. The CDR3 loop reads CASIKGGSGELFF. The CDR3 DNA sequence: TGTGCCAGCATCAAAGGGGGTTCCGGGGAGCTGTTTTTT.

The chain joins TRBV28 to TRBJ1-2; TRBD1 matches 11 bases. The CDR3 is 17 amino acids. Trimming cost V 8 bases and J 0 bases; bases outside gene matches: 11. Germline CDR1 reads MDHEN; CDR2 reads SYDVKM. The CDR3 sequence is CASWGRTGGQANYGYTF. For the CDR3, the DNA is TGTGCCAGCTGGGGCAGGACAGGGGGCCAAGCTAACTATGGCTACACCTTC.

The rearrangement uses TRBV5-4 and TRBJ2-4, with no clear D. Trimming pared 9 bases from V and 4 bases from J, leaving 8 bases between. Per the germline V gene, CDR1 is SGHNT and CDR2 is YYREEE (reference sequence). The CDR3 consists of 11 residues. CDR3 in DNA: TGTGCCACCGAGGAGAAAAACATTCAGTACTTC. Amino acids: CATEEKNIQYF.

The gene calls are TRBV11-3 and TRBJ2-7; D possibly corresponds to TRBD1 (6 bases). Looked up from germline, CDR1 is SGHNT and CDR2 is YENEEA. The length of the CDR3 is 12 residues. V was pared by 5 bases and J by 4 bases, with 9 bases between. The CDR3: CASSRGGYEQYF. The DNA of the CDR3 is TGTGCCAGCAGCAGAGGGGGTTACGAGCAGTACTTC. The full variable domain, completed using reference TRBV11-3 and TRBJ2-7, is EAGVVQSPRYKIIEKKQPVAFWCNPISGHNTLYWYLQNLGQGPELLIRYENEEAVDDSQLPKDRFSAERLKGVDSTLKIQPAELGDSAVYLCASSRGGYEQYFGPGTRLTVT.

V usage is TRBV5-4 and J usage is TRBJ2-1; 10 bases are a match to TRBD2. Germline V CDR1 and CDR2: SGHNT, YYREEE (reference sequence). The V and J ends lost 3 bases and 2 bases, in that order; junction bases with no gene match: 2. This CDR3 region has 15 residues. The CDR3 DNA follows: TGTGCCAGCAGCTCCGGGACTAGCGCCTACAATGAGCAGTTCTTC. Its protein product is CASSSGTSAYNEQFF.

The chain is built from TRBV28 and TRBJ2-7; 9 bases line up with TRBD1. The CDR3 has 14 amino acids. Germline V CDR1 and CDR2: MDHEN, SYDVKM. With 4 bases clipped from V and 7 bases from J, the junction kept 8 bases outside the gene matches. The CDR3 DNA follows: TGTGCCAGCAGTTCCTTACAGGGGGCGTGGGAGCAGTACTTC. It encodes CASSSLQGAWEQYF. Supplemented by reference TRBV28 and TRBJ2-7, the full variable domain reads DVKVTQSSRYLVKRTGEKVFLECVQDMDHENMFWYRQDPGLGLRLIYFSYDVKMKEKGDIPEGYSVSREKKERFSLILESASTNQTSMYLCASSSLQGAWEQYFGPGTRLTVT.

As DNA, the CDR3 is TGTGCCAGCAGCCACTTTGACACCGGGGAGCTGTTTTTT. The encoded protein is CASSHFDTGELFF. The V and J genes are TRBV4-2 and TRBJ2-2, with D unresolved. The V gene's germline CDR1 is LGHNA and CDR2 YNFKEQ. The germline V and J ends were trimmed by 3 bases and 3 bases, with 5 bases remaining between them. The CDR3 is made up of 13 amino acids.

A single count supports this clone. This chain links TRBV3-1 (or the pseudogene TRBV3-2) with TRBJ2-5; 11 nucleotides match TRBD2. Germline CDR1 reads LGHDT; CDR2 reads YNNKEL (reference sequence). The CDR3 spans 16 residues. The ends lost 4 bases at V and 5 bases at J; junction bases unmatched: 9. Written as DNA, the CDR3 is TGTGCCAGCAGCCTTATAGCGGGGGGGCCTCTGGAGACCCAGTACTTC. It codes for CASSLIAGGPLETQYF.

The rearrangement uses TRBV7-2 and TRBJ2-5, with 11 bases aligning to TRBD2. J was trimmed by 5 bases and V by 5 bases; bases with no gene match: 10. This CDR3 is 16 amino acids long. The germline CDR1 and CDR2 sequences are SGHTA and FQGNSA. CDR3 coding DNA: TGTGCCAGCAGCCCCCTCCTAGCGGGGGGTGGCGAGACCCAGTACTTC. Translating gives CASSPLLAGGGETQYF.

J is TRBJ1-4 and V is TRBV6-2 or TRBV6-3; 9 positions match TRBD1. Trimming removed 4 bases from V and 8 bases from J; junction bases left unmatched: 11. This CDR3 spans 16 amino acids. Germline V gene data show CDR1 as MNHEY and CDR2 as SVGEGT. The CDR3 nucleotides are TGTGCCAGCAGTTCTAGAGCCGGGACAGGGCGCGAAAAACTGTTTTTT. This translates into CASSSRAGTGREKLFF.

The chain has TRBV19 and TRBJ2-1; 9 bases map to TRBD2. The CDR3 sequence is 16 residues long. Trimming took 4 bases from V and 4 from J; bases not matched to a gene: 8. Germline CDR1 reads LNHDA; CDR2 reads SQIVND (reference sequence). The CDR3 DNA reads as TGTGCCAGTAGTAAAGCGCTAGCGGGGCCATACAATGAGCAGTTCTTC. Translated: CASSKALAGPYNEQFF.

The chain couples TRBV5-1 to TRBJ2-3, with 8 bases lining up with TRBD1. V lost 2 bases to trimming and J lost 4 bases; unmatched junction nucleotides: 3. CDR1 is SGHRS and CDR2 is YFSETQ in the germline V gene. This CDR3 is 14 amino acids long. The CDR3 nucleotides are TGCGCCAGCAGCTTACAGGGGGAGTCAGATACGCAGTATTTT. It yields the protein CASSLQGESDTQYF.

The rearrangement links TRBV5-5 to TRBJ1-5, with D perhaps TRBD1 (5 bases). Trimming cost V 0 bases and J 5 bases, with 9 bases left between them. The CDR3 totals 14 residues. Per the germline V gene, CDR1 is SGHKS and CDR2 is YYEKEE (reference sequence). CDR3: CASSLAGGDQPQHF. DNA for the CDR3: TGTGCCAGCAGCTTGGCCGGGGGGGATCAGCCCCAGCATTTT.

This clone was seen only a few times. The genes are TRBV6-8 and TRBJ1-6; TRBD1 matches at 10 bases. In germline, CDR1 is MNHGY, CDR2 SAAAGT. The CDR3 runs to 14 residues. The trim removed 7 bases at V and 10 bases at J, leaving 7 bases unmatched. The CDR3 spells CASTRQGARSPLHF. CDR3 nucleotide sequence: TGTGCCAGCACCCGACAGGGGGCAAGATCACCCCTCCACTTT.

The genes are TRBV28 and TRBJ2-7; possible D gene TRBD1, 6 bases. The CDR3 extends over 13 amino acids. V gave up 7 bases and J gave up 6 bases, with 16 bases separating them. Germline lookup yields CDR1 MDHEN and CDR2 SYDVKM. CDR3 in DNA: TGTGCCAGCATTCAGGGGTCGTGGGGCGAGCAGTACTTC. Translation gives CASIQGSWGEQYF.

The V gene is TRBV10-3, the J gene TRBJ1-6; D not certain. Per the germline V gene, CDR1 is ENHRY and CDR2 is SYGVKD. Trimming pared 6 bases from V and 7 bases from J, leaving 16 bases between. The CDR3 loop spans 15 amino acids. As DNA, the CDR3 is TGTGCCATCAGCCGCGACTTTCCCGAAAATTCACCCCTCCACTTT. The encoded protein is CAISRDFPENSPLHF.

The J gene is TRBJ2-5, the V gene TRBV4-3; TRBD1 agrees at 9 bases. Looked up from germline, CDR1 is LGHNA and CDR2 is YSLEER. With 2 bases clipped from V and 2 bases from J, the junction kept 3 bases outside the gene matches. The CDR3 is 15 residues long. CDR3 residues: CASSQLDRGQETQYF. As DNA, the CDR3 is TGCGCCAGCAGCCAACTCGACAGGGGGCAAGAGACCCAGTACTTC.

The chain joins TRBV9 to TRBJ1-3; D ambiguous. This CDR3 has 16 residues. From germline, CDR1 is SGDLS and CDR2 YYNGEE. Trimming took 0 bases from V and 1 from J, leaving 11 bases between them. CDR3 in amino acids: CASSVGVGGSGNTIYF. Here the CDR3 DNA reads TGTGCCAGCAGCGTAGGGGTCGGAGGGTCTGGAAACACCATATATTTT.

The CDR3 nucleotides read TGCGCCAGCAGCCAAGTGGGGGCGGGCGGCCAGTACTTC. Protein sequence: CASSQVGAGGQYF. This chain links TRBV4-1 with TRBJ2-5; D might be TRBD1 (6 bases). The CDR3 has 13 amino acids. V gave up 1 base and J gave up 10 bases, with 13 bases separating them. The V gene's germline CDR1 is MGHRA and CDR2 YSYEKL.

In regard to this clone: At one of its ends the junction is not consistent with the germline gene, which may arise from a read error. The CDR3: CASSLVGTADYGYTF. Written as DNA, the CDR3 is TGTGCCAGCAGTTTAGTGGGGACTGCGGACTATGGCTACACCTTC. The rearrangement links TRBV13 to TRBJ1-2; D possibly corresponds to TRBD1 (5 bases). Germline V gene sequence: CDR1 PRHDT, CDR2 FYEKMQ (reference sequence). This CDR3 contains 15 residues.

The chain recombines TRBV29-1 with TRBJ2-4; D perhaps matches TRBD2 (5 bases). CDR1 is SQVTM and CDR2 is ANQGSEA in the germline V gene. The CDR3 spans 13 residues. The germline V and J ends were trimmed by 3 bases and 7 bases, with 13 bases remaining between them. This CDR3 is CSVDLSGLNIQYF. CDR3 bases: TGCAGCGTTGACCTCAGCGGCCTCAACATTCAGTACTTC.

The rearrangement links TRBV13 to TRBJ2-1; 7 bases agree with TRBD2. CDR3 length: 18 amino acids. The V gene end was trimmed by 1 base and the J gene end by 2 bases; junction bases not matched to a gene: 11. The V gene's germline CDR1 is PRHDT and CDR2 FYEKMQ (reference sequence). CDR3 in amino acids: CASSLALRRAGAYNEQFF. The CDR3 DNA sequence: TGTGCCAGCAGCTTAGCCCTCCGTAGGGCGGGAGCCTACAATGAGCAGTTCTTC.

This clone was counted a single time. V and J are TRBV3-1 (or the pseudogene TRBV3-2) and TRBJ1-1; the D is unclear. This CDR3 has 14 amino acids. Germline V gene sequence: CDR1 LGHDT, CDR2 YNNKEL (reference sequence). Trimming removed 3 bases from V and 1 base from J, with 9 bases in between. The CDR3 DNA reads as TGTGCCAGCAGCCAGCCCCGGGGGAACACTGAAGCTTTCTTT. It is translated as CASSQPRGNTEAFF.

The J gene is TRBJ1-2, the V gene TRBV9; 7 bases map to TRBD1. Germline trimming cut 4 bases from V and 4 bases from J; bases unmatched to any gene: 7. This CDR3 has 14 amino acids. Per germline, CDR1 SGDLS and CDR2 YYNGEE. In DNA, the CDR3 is TGTGCCAGCAGCCAAGATAACAGGGGCTATGGCTACACCTTC. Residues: CASSQDNRGYGYTF.

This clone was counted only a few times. The CDR3 sequence is CAIRGQSSYNSPLHF. DNA of the CDR3: TGTGCCATCAGGGGACAGAGCTCCTATAATTCACCCCTCCACTTT. This sequence joins TRBV10-3 and TRBJ1-6; 7 nucleotides align to TRBD1. The J segment lost 0 bases and the V segment lost 6 bases, leaving 2 bases of the junction unmatched. Germline assignment: CDR1 ENHRY and CDR2 SYGVKD. The CDR3 has 15 amino acids.

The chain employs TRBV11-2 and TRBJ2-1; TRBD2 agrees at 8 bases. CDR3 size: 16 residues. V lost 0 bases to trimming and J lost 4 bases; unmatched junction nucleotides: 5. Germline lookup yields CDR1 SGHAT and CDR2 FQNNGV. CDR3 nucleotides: TGTGCCAGCAGCTTAGAACCCGGGGGGGATTACAATGAGCAGTTCTTC. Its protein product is CASSLEPGGDYNEQFF.

The CDR3 loop is CASSLTGGGARDTQYF. As DNA, the CDR3 is TGTGCCAGCAGCTTAACTGGCGGGGGGGCCCGAGATACGCAGTATTTT. This chain uses TRBV7-3 with TRBJ2-3; TRBD2 aligns across 9 bases. CDR1 is SGHTA and CDR2 is FQGTGA in the germline V gene. The CDR3 runs 16 residues. J was trimmed by 5 bases and V by 0 bases; bases with no gene match: 6.

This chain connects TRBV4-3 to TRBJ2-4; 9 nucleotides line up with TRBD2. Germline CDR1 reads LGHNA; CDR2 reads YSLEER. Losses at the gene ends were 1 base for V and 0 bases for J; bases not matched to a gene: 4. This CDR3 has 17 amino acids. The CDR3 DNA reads TGCGCCAGCAGCCAAGCTAGCGGGGACCTAGCCAAAAACATTCAGTACTTC. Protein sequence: CASSQASGDLAKNIQYF.

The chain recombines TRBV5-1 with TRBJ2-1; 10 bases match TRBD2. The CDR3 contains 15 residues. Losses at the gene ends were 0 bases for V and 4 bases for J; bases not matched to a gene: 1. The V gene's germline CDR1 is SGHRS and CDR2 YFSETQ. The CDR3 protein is CASSLGSGGYNEQFF. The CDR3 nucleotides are TGCGCCAGCAGCTTGGGTAGCGGGGGGTACAATGAGCAGTTCTTC.

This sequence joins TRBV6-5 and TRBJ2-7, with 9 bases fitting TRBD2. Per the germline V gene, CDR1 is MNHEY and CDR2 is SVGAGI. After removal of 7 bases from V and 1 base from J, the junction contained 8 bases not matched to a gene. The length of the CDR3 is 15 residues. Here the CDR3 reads CASTKASGVSYEQYF. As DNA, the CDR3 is TGTGCCAGCACCAAGGCTAGCGGGGTTTCCTACGAGCAGTACTTC.